This TCR beta chain is drawn from a study of T-cell reconstitution after alpha-beta-depleted transplantation in children. For TCRbeta, the library was prepared with unique molecular identifiers. TCRdb redid the calling of the PCR reads with MiXCR, one entry per CDR3 protein. The repertoire consists of 610,000 or so distinct CDR3 sequences, with around 27% occurring once and the leading ten covering around a third. There are 15 residues in the CDR3. The ends were cut back, 5 bases at V and 10 bases at J, with 20 bases in the middle. Study observations and caveats: From surviving recipient T cells and thymic progenitors came the high day-60 TCRbeta diversity observed in some patients. T-cell counts and diversity were attributed mostly to newly produced T cells one year after transplant. Approximately two months post-transplant, alpha-beta T cells reportedly originated from several hundred expanded graft clones.

Comment on this clonotype: The antigen remains undetermined.

The material sequenced was PBMCs, taken before TCRalphabeta/CD19-depleted stem cell transplant. This chain links TRBV12-3 or TRBV12-4 with TRBJ1-4; D unclear. The TCR originated in a boy younger than two with Wiskott-Aldrich syndrome, due to receive a stem cell transplant. The CDR3 sequence: CASSPSGPLFRKLFF. The DNA for the CDR3 is TGTGCCAGCAGTCCCTCGGGCCCTTTGTTTAGAAAACTGTTTTTT.